These 9 T cell receptor beta chains came from one sample sequenced in a study of OX40 agonist ivuxolimab in advanced cancers. Repertoires were generated with immunoSEQ multiplex PCR, while TCRdb's copy carries only in-frame clones and drops some. This sample has roughly 60,000 clones, with roughly 84% found just once. The sequences come from CD4+ or CD8+ T cells sorted from blood, collected in a trial of the OX40 agonist ivuxolimab. The receptor source for this set is an adult with an advanced solid tumor such as melanoma, head and neck, liver or kidney cancer.

The J gene is TRBJ2-7, the V gene TRBV6-5; 12 bases map to TRBD2. CDR3 length: 15 residues. The trim removed 6 bases at V and 2 bases at J, leaving 5 bases unmatched. Per germline, CDR1 MNHEY and CDR2 SVGAGI. CDR3 in amino acids: CASRPTSGGTYEQYF. The DNA for the CDR3 is TGTGCCAGCAGACCCACTAGCGGGGGGACCTACGAGCAGTACTTC.

This clone was seen once. This chain joins TRBV7-3 and TRBJ2-3, with D possibly TRBD2 on 7 matching bases. This CDR3 is built from 16 residues. The germline CDR1 and CDR2 sequences are SGHTA and FQGTGA. Trimming pared 5 bases from V and 0 bases from J, leaving 15 bases between. DNA for the CDR3: TGTGCCAGCAGCCCCCTCGGGGGGACAAGCACAGATACGCAGTATTTT. Amino acid sequence: CASSPLGGTSTDTQYF.

The chain joins TRBV7-6 to TRBJ2-7; 7 bases line up with TRBD1. The germline V gene encodes CDR1 SGHVS and CDR2 FNYEAQ. This CDR3 contains 13 residues. The V gene end was trimmed by 5 bases and the J gene end by 5 bases; junction bases not matched to a gene: 6. DNA for the CDR3: TGTGCCAGCAGCAATCGACAGGGCCACGAGCAGTACTTC. Its translation: CASSNRQGHEQYF.

The chain is built from TRBV5-5 and TRBJ2-7, with D possibly matching TRBD2 (6 bases). There are 13 residues in the CDR3. CDR1 and CDR2 from the germline V gene are SGHKS and YYEKEE (reference sequence). Trimming took off 1 base at V and 6 bases at J, with 11 bases between the two ends. The CDR3 coding sequence is TGTGCCAGCAGCTTGTGGGTGCGGGGCGAGCAGTACTTC. Translating it yields CASSLWVRGEQYF.

The chain uses TRBV9 and TRBJ1-2; 7 positions agree with TRBD1. Trimming cost V 2 bases and J 1 base; bases outside gene matches: 5. The germline V gene encodes CDR1 SGDLS and CDR2 YYNGEE. The CDR3 totals 15 residues. This CDR3 is CASSVVPGGNYGYTF. The DNA of the CDR3 is TGTGCCAGCAGCGTCGTTCCAGGGGGTAACTATGGCTACACCTTC.

The rearrangement joins TRBV27 to TRBJ2-1; 8 bases fit TRBD2. Germline CDR1 is MNHEY and CDR2 is SMNVEV (reference sequence). The CDR3 sequence is 14 residues long. J was trimmed by 9 bases and V by 0 bases; bases with no gene match: 4. CDR3: CASSLSGRGGEQFF. DNA for the CDR3: TGTGCCAGCAGTTTATCCGGGAGGGGAGGTGAGCAGTTCTTC.

This clone is a singleton in its sample. The gene calls are TRBV6-5 and TRBJ2-4; TRBD1 or TRBD2 may be the D gene (5 bases each). This CDR3 contains 14 residues. Germline lookup yields CDR1 MNHEY and CDR2 SVGAGI. Deletions cut 2 bases from V and 9 bases from J, with 14 bases between. CDR3 protein: CASSYASGTPIQYF. DNA of the CDR3: TGTGCCAGCAGTTACGCGTCAGGGACGCCCATTCAGTACTTC.

V usage is TRBV28 and J usage is TRBJ1-2; D ambiguous. The V and J ends lost 1 base and 8 bases respectively, with 11 bases between them. CDR1 and CDR2 from the germline V gene are MDHEN and SYDVKM. This CDR3 comprises 13 residues. CDR3 amino acids: CASSLYGIDGYTF. In nucleotides, the CDR3 is TGTGCCAGCAGTTTATATGGGATAGACGGCTACACCTTC.

CDR3 nucleotide sequence: TGTGCCCGACCTCTGGAAGGGCCAAGCAATGAGCAGTTCTTC. As protein: CARPLEGPSNEQFF. The V and J genes are TRBV2 and TRBJ2-1; D remains ambiguous. Germline V gives CDR1 SNHLY, CDR2 FYNNEI. The CDR3 spans 14 residues. Trimming removed 11 bases from V and 6 bases from J, with 20 bases in between.